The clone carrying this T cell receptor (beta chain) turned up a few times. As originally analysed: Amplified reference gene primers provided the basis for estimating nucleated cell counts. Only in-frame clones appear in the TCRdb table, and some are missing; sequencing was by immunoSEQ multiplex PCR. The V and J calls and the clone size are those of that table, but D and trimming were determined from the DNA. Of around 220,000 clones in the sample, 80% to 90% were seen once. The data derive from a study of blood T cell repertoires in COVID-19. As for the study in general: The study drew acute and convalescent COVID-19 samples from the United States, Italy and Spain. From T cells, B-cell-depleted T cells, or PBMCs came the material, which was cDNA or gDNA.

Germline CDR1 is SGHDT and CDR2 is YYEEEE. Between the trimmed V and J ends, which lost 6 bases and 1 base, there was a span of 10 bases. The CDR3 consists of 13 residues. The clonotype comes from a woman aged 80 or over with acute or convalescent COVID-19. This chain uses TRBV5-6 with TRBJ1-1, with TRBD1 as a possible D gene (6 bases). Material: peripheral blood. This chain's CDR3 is CASNPRGNTEAFF. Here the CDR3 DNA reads TGTGCCAGCAACCCCAGGGGGAACACTGAAGCTTTCTTT.